The rows below give T cell receptor beta chains drawn from one sample of a study of T cells in Graves' hyperthyroidism and ophthalmopathy. TCRdb re-derived calls from the multiplex PCR reads in MiXCR, one entry per CDR3 protein. The sample carries about half a million distinct CDR3 sequences, more than 20% recorded once. Sequencing input: blood. Receptor source: a man younger than 35 with Graves' hyperthyroidism. Each CDR3 is given with its conserved first and last residue. The D gene is left open where the match is weak. A clone size is listed for some rows: how often the clone was seen (once, few, many), or a class if it is expanded.

V gene	clone size	D gene	J gene	CDR3 protein	CDR3 DNA
TRBV2	few	.	TRBJ1-1	CASLPDILNTEAFF	TGTGCCAGTCTCCCTGACATACTGAACACTGAAGCTTTCTTT
TRBV7-9	few	TRBD2	TRBJ2-5	CASSPSGTQETQYF	TGTGCCAGCAGCCCTAGCGGGACCCAAGAGACCCAGTACTTC
TRBV20-1	.	TRBD1	TRBJ2-7	CSASFRGSYEQYF	TGCAGTGCTAGTTTCAGGGGGTCTTACGAGCAGTACTTC
TRBV6-1	many	.	TRBJ2-3	CASSRTGYTDTQYF	TGTGCCAGCAGTCGAACAGGGTACACAGATACGCAGTATTTT
TRBV5-1	.	TRBD1	TRBJ2-2	CASSGRTGGTGELFF	TGCGCCAGCAGCGGAAGGACAGGTGGGACCGGGGAGCTGTTTTTT
TRBV28	many	.	TRBJ1-5	CASSPISNQPQHF	TGTGCCAGCAGCCCGATTAGCAATCAGCCCCAGCATTTT
TRBV6-5	many	.	TRBJ2-7	CASSYETGRYEQYF	TGTGCCAGCAGTTACGAGACAGGAAGGTACGAGCAGTACTTC
TRBV11-2	once	.	TRBJ1-2	CASSLSQRGYTF	TGTGCCAGCAGCTTAAGTCAGCGAGGCTACACCTTC
TRBV4-2	many	.	TRBJ2-5	CASSQGAGRETQYF	TGTGCCAGCAGCCAAGGCGCGGGGAGAGAGACCCAGTACTTC
TRBV6-1	.	TRBD1	TRBJ1-6	CASRTGGLSPLHF	TGTGCCAGCAGGACAGGGGGCCTTTCACCCCTCCACTTT
TRBV20-1	many	TRBD2	TRBJ2-5	CSAGSLAGGPGTQYF	TGCAGTGCTGGATCACTAGCGGGGGGGCCGGGGACCCAGTACTTC
TRBV18	.	.	TRBJ1-2	CASSPPPPEDSYGYTF	TGTGCCAGCTCACCACCGCCCCCCGAGGACAGTTATGGCTACACCTTC
TRBV6-1	many	.	TRBJ1-1	CASTRGNTEAFF	TGTGCCAGCACGCGCGGGAACACTGAAGCTTTCTTT
TRBV7-6	few	.	TRBJ2-7	CASSPEGGYEQYF	TGTGCCAGCAGCCCCGAGGGGGGTTACGAGCAGTACTTC
TRBV19	many	.	TRBJ2-2	CASGQNTGELFF	TGTGCCAGTGGACAGAACACCGGGGAGCTGTTTTTT
TRBV15	many	TRBD1	TRBJ2-5	CATSSRTGKETQYF	TGTGCCACCAGCTCCCGGACAGGGAAGGAGACCCAGTACTTC
TRBV6-2/TRBV6-3	.	TRBD2	TRBJ2-2	CASSYSRGRWSGELFF	TGTGCCAGCAGTTACTCTCGCGGGAGATGGTCCGGGGAGCTGTTTTTT
TRBV6-2/TRBV6-3	many	.	TRBJ2-2	CASSPVVGGGWLGTGELFF	TGTGCCAGCAGCCCTGTCGTCGGAGGGGGGTGGTTAGGCACCGGGGAGCTGTTTTTT
TRBV7-2	many	.	TRBJ2-7	CASSLVMRVTYEQYF	TGTGCCAGCAGCTTGGTTATGAGGGTAACCTACGAGCAGTACTTC
TRBV11-2	few	TRBD2	TRBJ2-6	CASSHSWGGSGANVLTF	TGTGCCAGCAGCCATTCCTGGGGGGGCTCTGGGGCCAACGTCCTGACTTTC
TRBV5-1	once	.	TRBJ1-1	CASSLTTGNTEAFF	TGCGCCAGCAGCCTTACGACAGGGAACACTGAAGCTTTCTTT
TRBV30	many	.	TRBJ2-6	CAKDTSSGANVLTF	TGTGCCAAAGACACGAGCTCTGGGGCCAACGTCCTGACTTTC
TRBV20-1	many	TRBD2	TRBJ2-7	CSARDPSGDYEQYF	TGCAGTGCTAGAGATCCTAGCGGGGACTACGAGCAGTACTTC
TRBV6-5	.	TRBD2	TRBJ2-5	CASSHSLAGGGQETQYF	TGTGCCAGCAGTCACTCACTAGCGGGGGGCGGACAAGAGACCCAGTACTTC
TRBV19	.	.	TRBJ2-5	CASNIPGAGETQYF	TGTGCCAGTAACATACCGGGCGCCGGAGAGACCCAGTACTTC
TRBV20-1	.	.	TRBJ2-7	CSSRGLFSSYEQYF	TGCAGTTCGAGGGGTCTCTTTTCTTCCTACGAGCAGTACTTC
TRBV29-1	many	.	TRBJ1-2	CSDGQFFYGYTF	TGCAGCGATGGACAGTTTTTCTATGGCTACACCTTC
TRBV20-1	many	.	TRBJ2-5	CSARGSQETQYF	TGCAGTGCTAGGGGCAGTCAAGAGACCCAGTACTTC